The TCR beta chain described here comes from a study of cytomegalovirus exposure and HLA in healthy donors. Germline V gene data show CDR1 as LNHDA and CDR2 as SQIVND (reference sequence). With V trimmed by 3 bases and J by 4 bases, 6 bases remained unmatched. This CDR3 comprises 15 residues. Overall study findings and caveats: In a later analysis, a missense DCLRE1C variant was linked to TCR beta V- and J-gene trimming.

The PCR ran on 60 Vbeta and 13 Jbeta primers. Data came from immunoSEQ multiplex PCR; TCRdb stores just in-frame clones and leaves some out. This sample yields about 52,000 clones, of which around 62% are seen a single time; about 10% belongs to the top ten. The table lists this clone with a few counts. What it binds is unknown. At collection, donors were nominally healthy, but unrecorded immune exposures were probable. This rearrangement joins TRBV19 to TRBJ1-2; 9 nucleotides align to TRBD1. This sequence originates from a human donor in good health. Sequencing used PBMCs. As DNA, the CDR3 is TGTGCCAGTAGTATCAGACAGGGGGACGGCTATGGCTACACCTTC. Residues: CASSIRQGDGYGYTF.